This T cell receptor (beta chain) was retrieved from a study of spatial heterogeneity in lung cancer (dated by TCRdb to between 2019 and 2020). As for the study more broadly: Beta-chain transcripts were consistently detected in greater numbers than alpha-chain transcripts, which likely reflects a higher abundance of beta-chain transcripts. TCR alpha and beta repertoires were quantitatively compared across multiple tumor regions, matched nontumor lung and blood in non-small cell lung cancer. At surgery, over 200 tumor regions, fewer than 85 matched nontumor lung samples and 56 PBMC samples were TCR-sequenced for both alpha and beta chains. Nonsynonymous mutation counts, determined by whole-exome sequencing of tumor tissue, were related to features of the TCR repertoire. In the raw uncorrected reads, each unique combination of TCR and UMI appeared more than ten times on average.

There are 16 amino acids in the CDR3, from cysteine to phenylalanine inclusive. Just CDR3 DNA is preserved here, 48 bases in frame from base 1. Trimming at the junction amounts to 6 bases on V and 4 bases on J, and the germline ends lie 19 bases apart. Per the germline V gene, MDHEN is the CDR1 and SYDVKM is the CDR2. This clonotype was observed many times. Its cognate antigen has yet to be identified. Base qualities are missing; no much larger clone stands one base away. The time point label for this specimen denotes: sample taken at primary tumor resection. Without any cell sorting, TCR sequencing was performed on whole RNA extracted either from tumor and nontumor lung tissue or from cryopreserved PBMC samples. Donors were under 95 patients with early-stage, untreated non-small cell lung cancer from the lung TRACERx cohort. Only patients with enough RNA available from two or more tumor regions were chosen for TCR sequencing.

What the study reported, not specific to this receptor: Additional single-cell paired TCR alpha and beta sequencing was considered necessary to confirm, at a functional level, the hypothesis that regional TCRs recognize regional mutations. Ubiquitous expanded tumor TCRs were found in blood more often at tumor resection than at routine follow-up.

Library method: 5' RACE. Sequencing was performed on a NextSeq 500. To allow correction of PCR and sequencing errors, the TCR library protocol tagged every TCR cDNA molecule with a unique molecular identifier. The authors processed their data as follows. Decombinator tools were used for TCR identification, UMI-based error correction and CDR3 extraction. TCRs above a frequency of 2 per 1,000, corresponding to the top 1% of the tumor frequency distribution, were defined as expanded. Renyi diversity was computed with the R vegan package after each repertoire had been subsampled 100 times to 5,000 TCRs. To build CDR3 similarity networks, amino acid triplet string-kernel similarity was used, and CDR3s were connected when their pairwise similarity was above 0.82. TCRdb reran the public reads through fastp at Q25 and MiXCR, keeping productive beta chains. All rows with the same CDR3 protein become a single entry with the most common DNA and genes. TCRdb's processing, not the authors' own work, is the source of the V and J calls. The sample has about 42,000 distinct CDR3 sequences on record, 6% to 7% of them singletons. Roughly 45% of the sample is taken by the ten largest.

The sequence was collected from a female donor with early-stage non-small cell lung cancer. This chain is built from TRBV28 and TRBJ2-1; TRBD2 is a weak D gene call, 6 bases matching. Sequencing was performed on PBMCs, taken at surgery. The DNA sequence is TGTGCCAGCAGCAGATACCTAGCGTCCGGTTACAATGAGCAGTTCTTC. Its protein reads: CASSRYLASGYNEQFF.